The clone carrying this TCR beta chain was observed at least ten times. This sample is part of a study of T cells in Graves' hyperthyroidism and ophthalmopathy. As for the study in general: Peripheral blood samples were taken at initial diagnosis, prior to any treatment.

V dropped 11 bases and J dropped 2; count of bases not matched to a gene: 7. The CDR3 spans 13 residues. CDR1 and CDR2 (germline): SEHNR, FQNEAQ (reference sequence). RNA transcripts yielded amplified TCR beta CDR3 regions. The HTBI primer set was used in a first-round RT-PCR of the TCR CDR3. From the multiplex PCR reads, TCRdb called clonotypes with MiXCR, one entry per CDR3 protein. The repertoire has about 530,000 distinct CDR3 sequences, roughly 17% of them found once; the top ten carry approximately 15%. Sample: blood. This TCR came from a woman between 18 and 30 years old with Graves' ophthalmopathy. The chain joins TRBV7-9 to TRBJ2-7, with 9 bases aligning to TRBD1. Here the CDR3 DNA reads TGTGCCTCGGCCGGACAGGGGACCTACGAGCAGTACTTC. It is translated as CASAGQGTYEQYF.